This T cell receptor beta chain was obtained from a study of OX40 agonist ivuxolimab in advanced cancers. In germline, CDR1 is SGDLS, CDR2 YYNGEE. Between the trimmed V and J ends, which lost 0 bases and 2 bases, there was a span of 11 bases. There are 15 residues in the CDR3. Study results and limitations: Blood T cells, both CD4+ and CD8+, expanded clonally by week 6 at 0.1 to 3.0 mg/kg. Undetermined was the antigen specificity of the expanded peripheral T cells.

It was autoimmune disease history or systemic immunosuppression that excluded patients. Using immunoSEQ multiplex PCR, the repertoire was profiled, and TCRdb retains in-frame clones only, with some absent. Of 85,000 to 130,000 clones in the sample, 75% to 95% are singletons; the top ten hold more than 0.4%. This clone was found once. Its target is not known. This TCR was sampled from an adult with an advanced solid tumor such as melanoma, head and neck, liver or kidney cancer. J is TRBJ2-5 and V is TRBV9; the D is unclear. Sequenced material: CD4+ or CD8+ T cells sorted from blood, taken in a trial of the OX40 agonist ivuxolimab. CDR3 region: CASSVVGLPQETQYF. The CDR3, as DNA: TGTGCCAGCAGCGTAGTGGGCTTGCCTCAAGAGACCCAGTACTTC. Filled out from reference TRBV9 and TRBJ2-5, the complete variable domain reads DSGVTQTPKHLITATGQRVTLRCSPRSGDLSVYWYQQSLDQGLQFLIQYYNGEERAKGNILERFSAQQFPDLHSELNLSSLELGDSALYFCASSVVGLPQETQYFGPGTRLLVL.